This TCR beta chain comes out of a study of T cells after yellow fever vaccination (dated by TCRdb to about 2019). With regard to the full study: The SMART-Seq v4 Ultra Low Input RNA kit was used to prepare libraries from fractions with low cell numbers. Blood was collected at multiple timepoints before and after primary and secondary immunization, and bulk PBMC replicates and cell subsets were isolated. Two healthy male donors made up the cohort, one aged 18 to 30 years and the other aged 30 to 40 years. To track T-cell clones before and after primary and booster YFV17D yellow fever vaccination, bulk TCR alpha and beta repertoires were sequenced longitudinally. The paper as a whole reports these results and caveats: A small share of clonotypes was detected in both CD4 and CD8 compartments, with the overlap likely arising from convergent recombination. The secondary T-cell response was weaker than the primary response but faster, peaking on day 5 instead of day 15. Computational filtering was required because FACS-sorted repertoires could contain abundant contaminating clonotypes from the bulk population. After the booster, most of the clones that had expanded following primary vaccination were detected again (96% of CD4 and roughly nine tenths of CD8), which suggests that memory was broadly maintained. Because only a couple of donors were included in the study, the extent to which the findings can be generalized is limited.

Read against the paper, the sample's treatment or condition label means: live attenuated yellow fever vaccine strain. A standard Ficoll-Paque protocol was used to isolate PBMCs from peripheral blood. CD4 and CD8 T-cell fractions were isolated with Dynabeads CD4 and CD8 positive selection kits. TriZol was used to extract RNA from bulk PBMCs, from CD4 and CD8 fractions, and from dextramer-positive and dextramer-negative fractions. Synthesis of TCR cDNA relied on 5'RACE template switching, a step that introduced a universal primer site along with unique molecular identifiers. cDNA synthesis was primed from both the TCR alpha and TCR beta constant segments. Library amplification used two PCR steps, and the second PCR step added sample barcodes and sequencing adapters. Libraries were sequenced on Illumina HiSeq 2500 (2x100 bp) or NovaSeq (2x150 bp). The original methods were these. Demultiplexing of reads and collapsing into UMI consensus sequences were performed with MIGEC, and V(D)J alignment was carried out with MiXCR. Using edgeR on replicate PBMC samples, clonotypes were called vaccine-responding if FDR was below 0.01 and the log2 fold change was above 5 up to day 15. Each bulk clonotype was labeled CD4 or CD8 based on which sequenced repertoire, CD4 or CD8, contained the clonotype at higher abundance. The raw public reads went through TCRdb reprocessing: fastp at Q25, MiXCR clone calling, in-frame beta chains kept. Identical CDR3 protein sequences are pooled into one entry, listed with their most common genes and DNA. TCRdb, not the authors, supplied the V and J calls. The sample has roughly 50,000 distinct CDR3 sequences on record, 7% to 9% of them singletons. 28% of the sample is in the top ten clones.

Measured from the cysteine to the phenylalanine, the CDR3 is 16 residues long. Left in the record is the CDR3 DNA by itself, 48 bases read in frame from the first base. V drops 0 bases and J drops 0 bases, leaving 13 bases in between. The germline V gene gives CDR1 as SGHRS and CDR2 as YFSETQ. This clonotype has at least ten counts. It has no known antigen specificity. Base qualities are not recorded, but no much larger clone differs from it by a single base. The specimen comprised CD8+ T cells sorted from PBMCs, sampled around 15 days after the first yellow fever vaccination. The chain couples TRBV5-1 to TRBJ2-7; the D gene may be TRBD1 or TRBD2, since each aligns over 6 bases. The receptor was derived from a man aged 18-30 years who received the YFV17D yellow fever vaccine. The sequenced DNA: TGCGCCAGCAGCTTGGGTTCGGGGGCGAGCTCCTACGAGCAGTACTTC. This encodes CASSLGSGASSYEQYF.